This T cell receptor (beta chain) was observed in a study of molecular identifiers for immune sequencing clone quantification. The authors sorted naive CD8 T cells as CD8+CD4-CCR7+CD45RA+. Bulk libraries came from a prior protocol with listed TCR primers. MiXCR, applied by TCRdb to the PCR reads, yields one record per CDR3 protein. The sample records about 640,000 distinct CDR3 sequences, just under 20% being singletons. This clonotype has only a few counts. The CDR3 totals 14 residues. Germline V gene data show CDR1 as GTSNPN and CDR2 as SVGIG (reference sequence). J was trimmed by 2 bases and V by 4 bases; bases with no gene match: 2.

This TCR was sampled from a human donor in good health. Some libraries in this study had Jurkat cell RNA spiked in. Sample: naive CD8+ T cells from blood, with Jurkat cell RNA spiked in. Documented subset: FACS-sorted CD8+CD4-CCR7+CD45RA+ naive T cells. The V call is TRBV30, the J call TRBJ2-1, with 10 bases aligning to TRBD2. The CDR3 region has the DNA TGTGCCTGGAATAGCGGGGGGACCTACAATGAGCAGTTCTTC. Amino acid sequence: CAWNSGGTYNEQFF.